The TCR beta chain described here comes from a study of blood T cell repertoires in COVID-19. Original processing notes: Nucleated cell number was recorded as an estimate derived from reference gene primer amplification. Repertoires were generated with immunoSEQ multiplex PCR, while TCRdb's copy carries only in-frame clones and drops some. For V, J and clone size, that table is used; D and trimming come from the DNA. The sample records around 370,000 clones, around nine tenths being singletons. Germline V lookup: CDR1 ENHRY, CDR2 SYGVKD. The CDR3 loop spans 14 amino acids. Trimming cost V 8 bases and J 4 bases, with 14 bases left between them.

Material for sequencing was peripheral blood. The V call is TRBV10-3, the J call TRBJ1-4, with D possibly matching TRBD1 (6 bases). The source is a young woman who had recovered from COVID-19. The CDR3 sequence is CAIGEVQGNEKLFF. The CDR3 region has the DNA TGTGCCATCGGAGAAGTACAGGGTAATGAAAAACTGTTTTTT.